This T cell receptor beta chain came from a study of blood T cell repertoires in COVID-19. Per the germline V gene, CDR1 is SGHRS and CDR2 is YFSETQ. The V gene lost 2 bases and the J gene lost 6 bases, with 14 bases spanning the gap. This CDR3 spans 15 amino acids. Sequenced by immunoSEQ multiplex PCR; TCRdb stores in-frame clones only, minus some. The sample lists under 400,000 clones; 70% to 90% were seen once. Specimen: PBMCs or T cells enriched from blood (not recorded which). The chain couples TRBV5-1 to TRBJ2-2, with a tentative D call TRBD1 (7 bases). This sequence was found in a man between 35 and 55 years old in a cohort exposed to, infected with or recovered from COVID-19 (not recorded which). CDR3 coding DNA: TGCGCCAGCAGCTTCAGGGGGGCGATTTCCGGGGAGCTGTTTTTT. This encodes CASSFRGAISGELFF.